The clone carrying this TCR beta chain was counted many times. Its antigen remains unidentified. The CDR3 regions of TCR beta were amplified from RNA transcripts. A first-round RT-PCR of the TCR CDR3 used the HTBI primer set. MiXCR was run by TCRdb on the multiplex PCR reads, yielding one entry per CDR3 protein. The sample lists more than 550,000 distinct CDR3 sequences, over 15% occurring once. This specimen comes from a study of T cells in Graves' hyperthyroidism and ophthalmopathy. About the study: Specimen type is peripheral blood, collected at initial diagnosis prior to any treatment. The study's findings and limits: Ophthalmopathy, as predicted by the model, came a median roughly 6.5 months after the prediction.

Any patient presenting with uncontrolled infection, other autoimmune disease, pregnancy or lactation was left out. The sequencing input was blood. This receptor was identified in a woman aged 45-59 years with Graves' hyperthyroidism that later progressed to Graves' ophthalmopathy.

CDR3 residues: CASSPRSGQLPYNEQFF. The CDR3 DNA reads TGTGCCAGCAGCCCCCGCTCGGGGCAGTTACCCTACAATGAGCAGTTCTTC. This sequence joins TRBV7-2 and TRBJ2-1; either TRBD1 or TRBD2 may supply D (5 bases each). The ends were cut back, 5 bases at V and 2 bases at J, with 19 bases in the middle. The CDR3 is 17 amino acids. Germline values: CDR1 SGHTA, CDR2 FQGNSA.